The 15 T cell receptor beta chains below all came from one sample that was sequenced in a study of T cells in tuberculosis. Measured with immunoSEQ multiplex PCR; TCRdb has only the in-frame clones, and not every one. The data hold 25,000 to 35,000 clones, with about 95% observed a single time. The specimen was PBMCs. These TCRs come from a donor aged 10-29 years with latent tuberculosis or without tuberculosis infection.

In its sample, this clone was seen once. The J gene is TRBJ1-2, the V gene TRBV29-1; D gene uncertain. The length of the CDR3 is 11 residues. Germline CDR1 SQVTM, CDR2 ANQGSEA. Deletions cut 2 bases from V and 8 bases from J, with 9 bases between. The CDR3 here is CSVERVWGYTF. The DNA of the CDR3 is TGCAGCGTTGAACGGGTGTGGGGCTACACCTTC. The entire variable domain, with the rest obtained from reference TRBV29-1 and TRBJ1-2, is as follows: SAVISQKPSRDICQRGTSLTIQCQVDSQVTMMFWYRQQPGQSLTLIATANQGSEATYESGFVIDKFPISRPNLTFSTLTVSNMSPEDSSIYLCSVERVWGYTFGSGTRLTVV.

The gene calls are TRBV19 and TRBJ1-5; unclear D gene. This CDR3 has 14 amino acids. From germline, CDR1 is LNHDA and CDR2 SQIVND (reference sequence). V lost 3 bases and J 5 bases, leaving 11 bases between the germline ends. The CDR3 loop is CASSIRQADQPQHF. CDR3 sequence (DNA): TGTGCCAGTAGTATTCGGCAGGCCGATCAGCCCCAGCATTTT.

This chain links TRBV6-5 with TRBJ2-7; TRBD2 matches at 9 bases. V lost 6 bases, J lost 1 base, and 7 bases stayed unmatched. Germline V gene sequence: CDR1 MNHEY, CDR2 SVGAGI. The CDR3 runs 15 residues. The CDR3 sequence: CASSPELAGSYEQYF. DNA for the CDR3: TGTGCCAGCAGCCCCGAACTAGCGGGTTCCTACGAGCAGTACTTC.

This clone came up once. The V gene is TRBV25-1, the J gene TRBJ2-7; tentative D call: TRBD1 (6 bases). In germline, CDR1 is MGHDK, CDR2 SYGVNS. The CDR3 spans 12 residues. Trimming took 7 bases from V and 5 from J, leaving 12 bases between them. CDR3 coding DNA: TGTGCCAGCAAACAGGGTGGGGACGAGCAGTACTTC. It is translated as CASKQGGDEQYF.

This rearrangement joins TRBV15 to TRBJ2-7, with D maybe TRBD2 (7 bases). Germline assignment: CDR1 LNHNV and CDR2 YYDKDF (reference sequence). The CDR3 length is 15 residues. With 0 bases removed from V and 3 bases from J, the gap between germline ends came to 12 bases. For the CDR3, the DNA is TGTGCCACCAGCAGAGAAGGCGGGGGCAGCTACGAGCAGTACTTC. This translates into CATSREGGGSYEQYF.

The V and J genes are TRBV2 and TRBJ2-5; 11 bases are shared with TRBD2. Germline loops: CDR1 SNHLY, CDR2 FYNNEI. The trim removed 4 bases at V and 5 bases at J, leaving 6 bases unmatched. The CDR3 spans 15 residues. The CDR3 nucleotides read TGTGCCAGCAGTGCGATAGCGGGGGGGCCGGAGACCCAGTACTTC. The encoded protein is CASSAIAGGPETQYF.

The chain is built from TRBV5-4 and TRBJ1-3; tentatively, D is TRBD1 (6 bases). Trimming shortened V by 4 bases and J by 4 bases, and 18 bases separated the two germline ends. Per germline, CDR1 SGHNT and CDR2 YYREEE (reference sequence). The CDR3 consists of 16 residues. As DNA, the CDR3 is TGTGCCAGCAGCCCTGGTTCAGGGGCGCAAGGAAACACCATATATTTT. Encoded protein: CASSPGSGAQGNTIYF.

The chain is built from TRBV27 and TRBJ2-1, with 9 bases fitting TRBD2. Germline V gives CDR1 MNHEY, CDR2 SMNVEV (reference sequence). The CDR3 extends over 15 amino acids. V lost 8 bases and J lost 3; bases outside the gene matches: 8. The CDR3 loop reads CASLNSGGLYNEQFF. The CDR3 DNA follows: TGTGCCAGCCTAAATAGCGGGGGCCTCTACAATGAGCAGTTCTTC.

This chain links TRBV7-8 with TRBJ1-2; 8 nucleotides line up with TRBD1. V was pared by 1 base and J by 4 bases, with 5 bases of the junction left unmatched. In germline, CDR1 is SGHVS, CDR2 FQNEAQ. This CDR3 contains 15 residues. CDR3: CASSLVRTGSYGYTF. The CDR3 nucleotides are TGTGCCAGCAGCTTAGTCCGGACAGGGAGCTATGGCTACACCTTC. Looking up the rest from reference TRBV7-8 and TRBJ1-2 gives the full variable domain: GAGVSQSPRYKVAKRGQDVALRCDPISGHVSLFWYQQALGQGPEFLTYFQNEAQLDKSGLPSDRFFAERPEGSVSTLKIQRTQQEDSAVYLCASSLVRTGSYGYTFGSGTRLTVV.

This sequence joins TRBV6-4 and TRBJ2-1; 9 bases are shared with TRBD2. The CDR3 sequence is 15 residues long. V lost 5 bases to trimming and J lost 0 bases; unmatched junction nucleotides: 2. CDR1 and CDR2 (germline): MRHNA, SNTAGT. CDR3 sequence: CASSWREGSYNEQFF. For the CDR3, the DNA is TGTGCCAGCAGTTGGCGGGAGGGCTCCTACAATGAGCAGTTCTTC.

The chain uses TRBV6-4 and TRBJ2-3; TRBD2 agrees at 9 bases. Germline values: CDR1 MRHNA, CDR2 SNTAGT. The V and J ends lost 10 bases and 1 base, in that order; junction bases with no gene match: 3. The CDR3 is 13 residues long. The CDR3 bases are TGTGCCACCCGACTAGCGGGCACAGATACGCAGTATTTT. It codes for CATRLAGTDTQYF.

This chain connects TRBV5-7 to TRBJ2-5; 9 bases match TRBD2. TRBV5-7 is an open reading frame, and its role is uncertain. This CDR3 has 15 residues. V gave up 0 bases and J gave up 1 base; unmatched junction bases: 1. The CDR3 loop is CASSLGLAAQETQYF. The CDR3 region has the DNA TGTGCCAGCAGCTTGGGACTAGCGGCCCAAGAGACCCAGTACTTC.

The V call is TRBV2, the J call TRBJ1-1, with D possibly TRBD1 on 5 matching bases. Trimming removed 7 bases at V and 0 bases at J, with 15 bases between. The V gene's germline CDR1 is SNHLY and CDR2 FYNNEI. This CDR3 spans 15 amino acids. DNA of the CDR3: TGTGCCAGCACCCCCGGGGGGAGCATGAACACTGAAGCTTTCTTT. Translation: CASTPGGSMNTEAFF. Supplemented by reference TRBV2 and TRBJ1-1, the full variable domain reads EPEVTQTPSHQVTQMGQEVILRCVPISNHLYFYWYRQILGQKVEFLVSFYNNEISEKSEIFDDQFSVERPDGSNFTLKIRSTKLEDSAMYFCASTPGGSMNTEAFFGQGTRLTVV.

The chain couples TRBV28 to TRBJ2-2, with TRBD2 matching over 11 bases. Per the germline V gene, CDR1 is MDHEN and CDR2 is SYDVKM. V dropped 5 bases and J dropped 5; count of bases not matched to a gene: 7. The CDR3 has 16 amino acids. CDR3 bases: TGTGCCAGCAGTCCGATAGCGGGAGGGGGGACCGGGGAGCTGTTTTTT. Its protein product is CASSPIAGGGTGELFF.

This rearrangement joins TRBV28 to TRBJ2-1, with 8 bases identical to TRBD1. The CDR3 has 13 amino acids. The V gene end was trimmed by 4 bases and the J gene end by 7 bases; junction bases not matched to a gene: 3. Per the germline V gene, CDR1 is MDHEN and CDR2 is SYDVKM. The CDR3 coding sequence is TGTGCCAGCAGTTCGGGACAGGCGAATGAGCAGTTCTTC. This codes for CASSSGQANEQFF.